This T cell receptor beta chain was obtained from a study of OX40 agonist ivuxolimab in advanced cancers. Study overall: Partial responses were seen in three patients, one with hepatocellular carcinoma and two with cutaneous melanoma.

CDR1 SQVTM and CDR2 ANQGSEA come from the germline V gene. CDR3 size: 14 residues. Trimming removed 0 bases at V and 7 bases at J, with 14 bases between. The method was immunoSEQ multiplex PCR; TCRdb's version includes in-frame clones alone and lacks a portion of them. This table has about 76,000 clones, less than 90% appearing once. The specimen was CD4+ or CD8+ T cells sorted from blood, collected in a trial of the OX40 agonist ivuxolimab. J is TRBJ2-3 and V is TRBV29-1; TRBD1 might be the D (5 bases). The TCR was taken from an adult with an advanced solid tumor such as melanoma, head and neck, liver or kidney cancer. The CDR3 coding sequence is TGCAGCGTTGAAGAGGGTCCAGGGTTATATACGCAGTATTTT. Protein sequence: CSVEEGPGLYTQYF.